This T cell receptor (beta chain) is from a study of T cell repertoires in cytomegalovirus infection. Study details: A matching HLA type, together with CMV infection, was signaled by public TCR beta signatures.

TCRdb passed the reads through MiXCR, listing each CDR3 protein once. The sample has 200,000 to 250,000 distinct CDR3 sequences, 20% to 25% seen once. Germline V gene lookup returns CDR1 LNHDA and CDR2 SQIVND (reference sequence). This CDR3 contains 13 residues. V was trimmed by 5 bases and J by 4 bases, leaving 9 bases between them. The sequenced sample consisted of CD8+ T cells from PBMCs. V and J are TRBV19 and TRBJ2-1; D remains unclear. This clonotype originated in a human donor in good health (CMV status not recorded). Some clones in this sample may be carry-over from other donors' samples. CDR3 bases: TGTGCCAGTAGTTACATTACGTACAATGAGCAGTTCTTC. Encoded protein: CASSYITYNEQFF. Together with reference TRBV19 and TRBJ2-1, the CDR3 gives the full variable domain: DGGITQSPKYLFRKEGQNVTLSCEQNLNHDAMYWYRQDPGQGLRLIYYSQIVNDFQKGDIAEGYSVSREKKESFPLTVTSAQKNPTAFYLCASSYITYNEQFFGPGTRLTVL.